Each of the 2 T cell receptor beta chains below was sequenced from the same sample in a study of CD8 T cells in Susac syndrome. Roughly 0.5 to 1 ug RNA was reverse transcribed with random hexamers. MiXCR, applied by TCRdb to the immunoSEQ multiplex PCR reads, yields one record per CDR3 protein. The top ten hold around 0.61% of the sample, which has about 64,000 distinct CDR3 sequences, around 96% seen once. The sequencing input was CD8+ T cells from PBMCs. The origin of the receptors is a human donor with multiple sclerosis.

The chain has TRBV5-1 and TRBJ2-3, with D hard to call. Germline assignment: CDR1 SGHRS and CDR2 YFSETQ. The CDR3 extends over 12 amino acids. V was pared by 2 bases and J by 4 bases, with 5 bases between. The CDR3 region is CASSFHPDTQYF. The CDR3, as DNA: TGCGCCAGCAGCTTTCATCCAGATACGCAGTATTTT.

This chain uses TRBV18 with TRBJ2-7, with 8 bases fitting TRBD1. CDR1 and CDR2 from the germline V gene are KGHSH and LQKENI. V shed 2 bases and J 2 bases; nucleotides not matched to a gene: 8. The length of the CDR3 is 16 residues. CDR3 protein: CASSPAGTGKAYEQYF. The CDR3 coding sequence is TGTGCCAGCTCACCAGCGGGGACAGGTAAAGCCTACGAGCAGTACTTC.